This paragraph covers one TCR beta chain sequence. Its target is not known. The data were taken from a study of OX40 agonist ivuxolimab in advanced cancers. Study at large: In this trial design, patients received ivuxolimab intravenously at 0.01 to 10 mg/kg every 2 weeks. Study results and limitations: Compared with CD4+, CD8+ T cells on average had more expanded clones.

The protocol was immunoSEQ multiplex PCR, while the TCRdb copy is restricted to in-frame clones and leaves out a portion. The data show 100,000 or so clones, with around 90% seen just once and under 0.35% held by the top ten. Patients were excluded for autoimmune disease history or systemic immunosuppression. The germline V and J ends were trimmed by 5 bases and 0 bases, with 2 bases remaining between them. CDR3 length: 11 residues. From germline, CDR1 is ENHRY and CDR2 SYGVKD. The chain links TRBV10-3 to TRBJ2-7; D is unresolved. This specimen consisted of CD4+ or CD8+ T cells sorted from blood, obtained in a trial of the OX40 agonist ivuxolimab. This clonotype originated in an adult with an advanced solid tumor such as melanoma, head and neck, liver or kidney cancer. For the CDR3, the DNA is TGTGCCATCAGTAGCTCCTACGAGCAGTACTTC. Encoded protein: CAISSSYEQYF.